One and the same sample provided the 12 T cell receptor beta chains below, sequenced in a study of blood T cell repertoires in COVID-19. TCRdb's copy holds only in-frame clones and misses some; the assay was immunoSEQ multiplex PCR. The repertoire includes 90,000 to 120,000 clones, 80% to 90% of them detected once, and 4.5% to 6% sits in the top ten. Specimen: peripheral blood. The receptors originated from a man between 35 and 55 years old with active or convalescent COVID-19.

V and J are TRBV7-3 and TRBJ2-7, with TRBD1 identical over 7 bases. V was clipped by 2 bases and J by 2 bases; unmatched bases: 0. The CDR3 runs 13 residues. Germline V CDR1 and CDR2: SGHTA, FQGTGA. CDR3 bases: TGTGCCAGCAGCTTAGGGACAGCCTACGAGCAGTACTTC. The encoded protein is CASSLGTAYEQYF.

The chain links TRBV11-2 to TRBJ2-7; 11 positions agree with TRBD1. Trimming cost V 5 bases and J 5 bases; bases outside gene matches: 8. CDR1 is SGHAT and CDR2 is FQNNGV in the germline V gene. This CDR3 comprises 15 residues. The chain's CDR3 is CASSLGDRGGHEQYF. CDR3 bases: TGTGCCAGCAGCCTTGGGGACAGGGGGGGCCACGAGCAGTACTTC. The variable domain in full, with the rest retrieved from reference TRBV11-2 and TRBJ2-7, is EAGVAQSPRYKIIEKRQSVAFWCNPISGHATLYWYQQILGQGPKLLIQFQNNGVVDDSQLPKDRFSAERLKGVDSTLKIQPAKLEDSAVYLCASSLGDRGGHEQYFGPGTRLTVT.

The genes are TRBV30 and TRBJ2-2, with 10 bases identical to TRBD1. The CDR3 has 19 residues. Per the germline V gene, CDR1 is GTSNPN and CDR2 is SVGIG (reference sequence). The trim removed 3 bases at V and 8 bases at J, leaving 21 bases unmatched. Written as DNA, the CDR3 is TGTGCCTGGAGCGGTCCCCCCATGATGGGGACAGGGGCGTCGGGGGAGCTGTTTTTT. It specifies CAWSGPPMMGTGASGELFF.

Note on this clone: Other nucleotide sequences from this sample produce the same CDR3. The chain joins TRBV20-1 to TRBJ1-1; no reliable D call. CDR1 and CDR2 from the germline V gene are DFQATT and SNEGSKA (reference sequence). The length of the CDR3 is 11 residues. The V gene lost 2 bases and the J gene lost 7 bases, with 8 bases spanning the gap. The CDR3 nucleotides read TGCAGTGCTAGACCTTATCTTGAAGCTTTCTTT. Encoded protein: CSARPYLEAFF.

The V call is TRBV7-9, the J call TRBJ2-5; 8 bases are shared with TRBD1. The CDR3 sequence is 14 residues long. The germline V gene has CDR1 SEHNR and CDR2 FQNEAQ (reference sequence). The ends lost 3 bases at V and 3 bases at J; junction bases unmatched: 3. The CDR3 DNA reads TGTGCCAGCAGCTTGGAGACAGGGGAAGAGACCCAGTACTTC. It encodes CASSLETGEETQYF.

This chain uses TRBV5-1 with TRBJ2-2; D not resolved. Germline CDR1 SGHRS, CDR2 YFSETQ. The length of the CDR3 is 13 residues. V lost 1 base to trimming and J lost 4 bases, with 5 bases between them. CDR3 protein: CASSLFSTGELFF. As DNA, the CDR3 is TGCGCCAGCAGCTTGTTCTCCACCGGGGAGCTGTTTTTT.

The chain couples TRBV19 to TRBJ1-1; D call uncertain. Trimming removed 3 bases at V and 6 bases at J, with 5 bases between. This CDR3 is built from 11 residues. The V gene's germline CDR1 is LNHDA and CDR2 SQIVND (reference sequence). CDR3 amino acids: CASSITSEAFF. The CDR3 DNA is TGTGCCAGTAGTATCACATCTGAAGCTTTCTTT.

This clone showed up just a few times. The gene calls are TRBV4-3 and TRBJ2-7, with 7 bases lining up with TRBD2. Germline V lookup: CDR1 LGHNA, CDR2 YSLEER. CDR3 size: 14 residues. Trimming cost V 4 bases and J 5 bases; bases outside gene matches: 8. The CDR3 bases are TGCGCCAGCAGCCCGACTAGCACAAGGAACGAGCAGTACTTC. Translation: CASSPTSTRNEQYF.

This clone occurred once. This rearrangement joins TRBV5-1 to TRBJ1-1, with 9 bases lining up with TRBD1. The J segment lost 4 bases and the V segment lost 4 bases, leaving 8 bases of the junction unmatched. CDR1 is SGHRS, CDR2 YFSETQ, per germline. The CDR3 spans 15 residues. The chain's CDR3 is CASSHGQGRGTEAFF. CDR3 coding DNA: TGCGCCAGCAGCCACGGACAGGGGAGGGGCACTGAAGCTTTCTTT.

The genes are TRBV29-1 and TRBJ2-1, with 8 bases aligning to TRBD2. Germline loops: CDR1 SQVTM, CDR2 ANQGSEA. This CDR3 comprises 18 residues. Germline trimming cut 4 bases from V and 9 bases from J; bases unmatched to any gene: 23. CDR3 in DNA: TGCAGCGTTGGGGCCCCCTCTTGGAGCGGGAGTACGTCTACTGAGCAGTTCTTC. Amino acid sequence: CSVGAPSWSGSTSTEQFF.

This chain's CDR3 is CASSAQVGAAYGYTF. The DNA of the CDR3 is TGTGCCAGCAGCGCCCAGGTGGGGGCTGCTTATGGCTACACCTTC. The rearrangement joins TRBV9 to TRBJ1-2; D is possibly TRBD1 (6 bases). The length of the CDR3 is 15 residues. The ends were cut back, 3 bases at V and 5 bases at J, with 17 bases in the middle. Germline CDR1 reads SGDLS; CDR2 reads YYNGEE. The whole variable domain, filled in from reference TRBV9 and TRBJ1-2, reads DSGVTQTPKHLITATGQRVTLRCSPRSGDLSVYWYQQSLDQGLQFLIQYYNGEERAKGNILERFSAQQFPDLHSELNLSSLELGDSALYFCASSAQVGAAYGYTFGSGTRLTVV.

This chain uses TRBV5-1 with TRBJ2-7, with D hard to call. CDR1 and CDR2 from the germline V gene are SGHRS and YFSETQ. The CDR3 loop spans 14 amino acids. Between the trimmed V and J ends, which lost 0 bases and 2 bases, there was a span of 9 bases. The CDR3 DNA reads TGCGCCAGCAGCTTGGCCGTGGCCACCTACGAGCAGTACTTC. Translation gives CASSLAVATYEQYF.